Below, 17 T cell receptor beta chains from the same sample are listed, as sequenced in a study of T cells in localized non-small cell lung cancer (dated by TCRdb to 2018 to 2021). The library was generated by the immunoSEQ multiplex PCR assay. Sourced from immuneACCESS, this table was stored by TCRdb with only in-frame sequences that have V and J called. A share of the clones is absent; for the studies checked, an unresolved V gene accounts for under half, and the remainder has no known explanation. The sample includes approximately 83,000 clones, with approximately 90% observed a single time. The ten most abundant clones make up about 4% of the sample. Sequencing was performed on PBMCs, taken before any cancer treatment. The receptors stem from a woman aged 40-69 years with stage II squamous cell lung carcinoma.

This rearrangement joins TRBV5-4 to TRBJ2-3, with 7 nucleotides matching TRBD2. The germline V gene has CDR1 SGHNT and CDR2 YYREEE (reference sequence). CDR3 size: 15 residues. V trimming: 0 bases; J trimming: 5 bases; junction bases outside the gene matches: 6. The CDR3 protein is CASSLEGAGIDTQYF. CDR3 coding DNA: TGTGCCAGCAGCTTGGAGGGAGCGGGGATAGATACGCAGTATTTT.

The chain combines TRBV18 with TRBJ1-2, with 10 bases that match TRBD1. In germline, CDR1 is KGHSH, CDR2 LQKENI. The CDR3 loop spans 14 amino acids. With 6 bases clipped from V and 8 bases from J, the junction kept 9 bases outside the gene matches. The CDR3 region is CASSAGTGVGGYTF. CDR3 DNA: TGTGCCAGCTCGGCGGGGACAGGGGTAGGAGGCTACACCTTC.

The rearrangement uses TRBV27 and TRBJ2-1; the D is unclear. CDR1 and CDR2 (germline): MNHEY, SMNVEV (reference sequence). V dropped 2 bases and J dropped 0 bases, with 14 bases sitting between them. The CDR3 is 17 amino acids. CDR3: CASSLGATRSSYNEQFF. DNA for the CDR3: TGTGCCAGCAGTTTAGGCGCCACGCGGAGCTCCTACAATGAGCAGTTCTTC.

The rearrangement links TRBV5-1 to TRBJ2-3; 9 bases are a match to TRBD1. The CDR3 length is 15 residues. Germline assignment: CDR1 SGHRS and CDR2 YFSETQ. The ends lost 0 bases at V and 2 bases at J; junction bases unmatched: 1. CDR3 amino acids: CASSLGTGVTDTQYF. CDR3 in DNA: TGCGCCAGCAGCTTGGGGACAGGGGTCACAGATACGCAGTATTTT.

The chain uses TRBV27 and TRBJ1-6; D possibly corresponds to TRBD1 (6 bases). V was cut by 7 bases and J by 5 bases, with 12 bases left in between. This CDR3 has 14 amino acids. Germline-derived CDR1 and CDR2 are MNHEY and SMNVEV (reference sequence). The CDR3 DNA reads TGTGCCAGCACCCAACAGGGAAATAATTCACCCCTCCACTTT. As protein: CASTQQGNNSPLHF.

Here the CDR3 reads CASSFSVGSEQYF. CDR3 sequence (DNA): TGTGCCAGCAGCTTTTCCGTGGGGAGCGAGCAGTACTTC. The V call is TRBV2, the J call TRBJ2-7; tentatively, D is TRBD2 (5 bases). Germline lookup yields CDR1 SNHLY and CDR2 FYNNEI. The CDR3 consists of 13 residues. With 6 bases removed from V and 6 bases from J, the gap between germline ends came to 15 bases.

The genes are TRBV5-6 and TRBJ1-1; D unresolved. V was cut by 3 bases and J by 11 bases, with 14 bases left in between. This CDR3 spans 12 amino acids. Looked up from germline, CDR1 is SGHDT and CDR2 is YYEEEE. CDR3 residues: CASSYDGAGAFF. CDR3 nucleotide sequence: TGTGCCAGCAGCTACGACGGTGCCGGGGCTTTCTTT.

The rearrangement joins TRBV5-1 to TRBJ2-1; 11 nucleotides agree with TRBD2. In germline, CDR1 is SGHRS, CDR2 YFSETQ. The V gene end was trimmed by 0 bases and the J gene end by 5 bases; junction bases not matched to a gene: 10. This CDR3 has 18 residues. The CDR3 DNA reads TGCGCCAGCAGCTTGGGTCTAGCGGGAGGCTTCTACCACAATGAGCAGTTCTTC. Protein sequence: CASSLGLAGGFYHNEQFF.

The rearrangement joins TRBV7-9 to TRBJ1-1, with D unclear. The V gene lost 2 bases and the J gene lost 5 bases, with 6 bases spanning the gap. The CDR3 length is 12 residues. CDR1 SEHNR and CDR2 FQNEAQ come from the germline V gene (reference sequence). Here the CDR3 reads CASSLRVTEAFF. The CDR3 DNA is TGTGCCAGCAGCTTAAGGGTTACTGAAGCTTTCTTT. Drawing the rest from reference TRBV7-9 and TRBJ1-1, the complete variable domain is DTGVSQNPRHKITKRGQNVTFRCDPISEHNRLYWYRQTLGQGPEFLTYFQNEAQLEKSRLLSDRFSAERPKGSFSTLEIQRTEQGDSAMYLCASSLRVTEAFFGQGTRLTVV.

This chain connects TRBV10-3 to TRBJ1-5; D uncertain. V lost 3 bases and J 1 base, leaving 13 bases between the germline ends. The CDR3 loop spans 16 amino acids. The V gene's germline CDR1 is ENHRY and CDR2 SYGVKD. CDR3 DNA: TGTGCCATCAGTGATGTTAAAAAGGACAGCAATCAGCCCCAGCATTTT. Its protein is CAISDVKKDSNQPQHF.

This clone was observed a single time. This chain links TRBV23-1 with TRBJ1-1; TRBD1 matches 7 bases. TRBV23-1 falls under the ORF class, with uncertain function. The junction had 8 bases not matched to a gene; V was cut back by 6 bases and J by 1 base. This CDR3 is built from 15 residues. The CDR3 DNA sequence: TGCGCCAGCAGACGAACCGGACAGGAGAACACTGAAGCTTTCTTT. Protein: CASRRTGQENTEAFF.

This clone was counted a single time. The CDR3 protein is CASSSADTSNTEAFF. In DNA, the CDR3 is TGTGCCAGCAGCTCGGCGGACACCTCGAACACTGAAGCTTTCTTT. This chain connects TRBV7-6 to TRBJ1-1, with D maybe TRBD1 (5 bases). The V and J ends lost 4 bases and 1 base respectively, with 13 bases between them. Germline V gene sequence: CDR1 SGHVS, CDR2 FNYEAQ. There are 15 residues in the CDR3.

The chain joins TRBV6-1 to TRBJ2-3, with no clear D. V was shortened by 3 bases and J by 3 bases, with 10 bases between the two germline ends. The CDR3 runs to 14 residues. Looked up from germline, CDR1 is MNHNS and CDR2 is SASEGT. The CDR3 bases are TGTGCCAGCAGTGACGGATGGGCAACAGATACGCAGTATTTT. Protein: CASSDGWATDTQYF.

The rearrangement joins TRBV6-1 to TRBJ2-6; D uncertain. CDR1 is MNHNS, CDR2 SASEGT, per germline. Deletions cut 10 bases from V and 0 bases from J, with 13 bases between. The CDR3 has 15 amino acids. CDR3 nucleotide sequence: TGTGCCACCTCTTACCGTCTCTCTGGGGCCAACGTCCTGACTTTC. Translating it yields CATSYRLSGANVLTF.

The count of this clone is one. CDR3 sequence (DNA): TGCGCCAGCAGTCCGGACTCGTTAAGTGGCTACACCTTC. Protein: CASSPDSLSGYTF. The V call is TRBV10-1, the J call TRBJ1-2; the D is unclear. V lost 5 bases and J 7 bases, leaving 14 bases between the germline ends. Germline V CDR1 and CDR2: WNHNN, SYGVQD (reference sequence). This CDR3 region has 13 residues.

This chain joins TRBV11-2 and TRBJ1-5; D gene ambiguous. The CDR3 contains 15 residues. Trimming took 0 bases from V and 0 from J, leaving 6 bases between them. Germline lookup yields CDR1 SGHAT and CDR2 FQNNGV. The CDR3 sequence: CASSLDGSSNQPQHF. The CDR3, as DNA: TGTGCCAGCAGCTTAGATGGGAGTAGCAATCAGCCCCAGCATTTT.

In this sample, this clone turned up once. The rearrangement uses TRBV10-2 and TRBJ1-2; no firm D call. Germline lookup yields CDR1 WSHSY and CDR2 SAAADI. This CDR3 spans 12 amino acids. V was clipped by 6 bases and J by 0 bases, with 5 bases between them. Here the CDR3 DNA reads TGCGCCAGCAGGGTAGCTAACTATGGCTACACCTTC. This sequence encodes CASRVANYGYTF.